This record covers a single TCR beta chain. This specimen comes from a study of shared clonotypes between healthy human individuals. Study background: There were three CD4 naive, three CD4 memory, two CD8 naive and one CD8 memory plates per donor.

Using immunoSEQ multiplex PCR, the repertoire was profiled, and TCRdb retains in-frame clones only, with some absent. The table includes roughly 2.5 million clones, just over 90% detected once. Germline CDR1 SGHTA, CDR2 FQGNSA. This CDR3 comprises 16 residues. Germline trimming cut 6 bases from V and 6 bases from J; bases unmatched to any gene: 10. CD4+ cells underwent separation, giving CD45RA+ naive and CD45RA-negative memory subsets. The receptor comes from a man aged 18 to 30 in good health. This chain links TRBV7-2 with TRBJ2-7; 14 bases map to TRBD2. The sequenced material came from naive CD4+ T cells sorted from blood. Subset meaning: CD45RA+ positively selected. This CDR3 reads CASRGTSGSARGEQYF. CDR3 DNA sequence: TGTGCCAGCAGGGGGACTAGCGGGAGCGCAAGGGGCGAGCAGTACTTC.